This TCR beta chain was found in a study of T cell responses to AZD1222 COVID-19 vaccine. Overall study findings and caveats: Nearly half of spike-specific TCRs reportedly go after variant regions that carry no mutations. There were repertoire samples only from the period after the peak T cell response. Clonal diversity may have been underestimated in mostly white British donors.

The table lists this clone with a few counts. Its matching antigen is unknown. Germline V gives CDR1 SNHLY, CDR2 FYNNEI. CDR3 size: 17 residues. After removal of 2 bases from V and 1 base from J, the junction contained 8 bases not matched to a gene. Only in-frame clones appear in the TCRdb table, and some are missing; sequencing was by immunoSEQ multiplex PCR. This table has more than 100,000 clones, 75% to 90% appearing once. The sample consisted of peripheral blood, taken 28 days after the second AZD1222 dose. The TCR comes from an adult who received the AZD1222 COVID-19 vaccine. The chain couples TRBV2 to TRBJ2-5; the match to TRBD2 covers 9 bases. The CDR3 sequence: CASSEPGRGGPQETQYF. As DNA, the CDR3 is TGTGCCAGCAGTGAACCGGGGCGGGGGGGCCCCCAAGAGACCCAGTACTTC.